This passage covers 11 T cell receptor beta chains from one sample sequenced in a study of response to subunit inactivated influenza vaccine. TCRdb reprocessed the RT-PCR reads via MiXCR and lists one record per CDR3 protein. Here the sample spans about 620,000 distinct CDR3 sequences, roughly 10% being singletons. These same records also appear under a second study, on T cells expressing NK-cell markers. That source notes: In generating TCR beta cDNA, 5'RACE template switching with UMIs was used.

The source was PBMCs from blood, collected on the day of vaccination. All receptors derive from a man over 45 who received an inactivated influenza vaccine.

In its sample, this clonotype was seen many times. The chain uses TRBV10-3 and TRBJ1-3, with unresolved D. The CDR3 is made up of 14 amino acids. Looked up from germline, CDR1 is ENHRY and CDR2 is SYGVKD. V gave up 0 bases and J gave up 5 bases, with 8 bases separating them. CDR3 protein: CAISESRTRNTIYF. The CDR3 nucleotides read TGTGCCATCAGTGAGTCGCGAACACGAAACACCATATATTTT.

The CDR3 DNA reads as TGTGCCAGCAGCGACGGCCCCCTAGCCTCTGGGGCCAACGTCCTGACTTTC. This encodes CASSDGPLASGANVLTF. The chain employs TRBV9 and TRBJ2-6; a possible D gene is TRBD2 (5 bases). Per germline, CDR1 SGDLS and CDR2 YYNGEE. The germline V and J ends were trimmed by 3 bases and 0 bases, with 13 bases remaining between them. The CDR3 is 17 amino acids.

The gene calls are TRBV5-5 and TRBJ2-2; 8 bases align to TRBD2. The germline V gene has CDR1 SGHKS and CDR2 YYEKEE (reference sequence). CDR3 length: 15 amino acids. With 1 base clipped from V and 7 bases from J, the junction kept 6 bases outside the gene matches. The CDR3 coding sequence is TGTGCCAGCAGCTTGCCCAGCGGGGGTATCGGGGAGCTGTTTTTT. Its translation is CASSLPSGGIGELFF.

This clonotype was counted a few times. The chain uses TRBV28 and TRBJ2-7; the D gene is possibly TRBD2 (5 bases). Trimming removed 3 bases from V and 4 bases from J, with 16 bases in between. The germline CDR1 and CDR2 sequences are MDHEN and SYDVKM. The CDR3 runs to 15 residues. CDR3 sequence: CASSFRGLPIYEQYF. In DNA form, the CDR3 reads TGTGCCAGCAGTTTCAGAGGGCTACCTATTTACGAGCAGTACTTC.

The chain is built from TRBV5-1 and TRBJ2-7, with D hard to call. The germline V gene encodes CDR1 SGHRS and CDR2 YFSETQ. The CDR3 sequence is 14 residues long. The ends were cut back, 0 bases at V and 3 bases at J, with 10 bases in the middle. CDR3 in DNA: TGCGCCAGCAGCTTGGTGGCGGACGTCTACGAGCAGTACTTC. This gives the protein CASSLVADVYEQYF.

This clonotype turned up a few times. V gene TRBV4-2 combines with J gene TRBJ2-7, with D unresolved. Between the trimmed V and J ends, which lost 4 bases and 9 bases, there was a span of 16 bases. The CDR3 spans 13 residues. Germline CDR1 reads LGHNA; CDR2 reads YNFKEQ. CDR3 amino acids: CASSRFESQWQYF. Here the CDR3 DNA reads TGTGCCAGCAGCCGGTTTGAGTCTCAGTGGCAGTACTTC.

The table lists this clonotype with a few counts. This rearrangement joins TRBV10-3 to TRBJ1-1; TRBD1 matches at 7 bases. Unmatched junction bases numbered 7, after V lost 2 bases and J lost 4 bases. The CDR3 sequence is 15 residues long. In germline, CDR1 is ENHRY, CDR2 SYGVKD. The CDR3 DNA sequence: TGTGCCATCAGTGAGCGGAGACAGGGCCTCACTGAAGCTTTCTTT. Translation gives CAISERRQGLTEAFF.

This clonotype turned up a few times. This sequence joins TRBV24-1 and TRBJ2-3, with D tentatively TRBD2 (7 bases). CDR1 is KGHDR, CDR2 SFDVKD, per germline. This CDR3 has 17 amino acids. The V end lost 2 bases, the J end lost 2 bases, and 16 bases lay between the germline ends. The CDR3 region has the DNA TGTGCCACCAGTGATTCCCGCTTTGGGGGGGCCACAGATACGCAGTATTTT. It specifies CATSDSRFGGATDTQYF.

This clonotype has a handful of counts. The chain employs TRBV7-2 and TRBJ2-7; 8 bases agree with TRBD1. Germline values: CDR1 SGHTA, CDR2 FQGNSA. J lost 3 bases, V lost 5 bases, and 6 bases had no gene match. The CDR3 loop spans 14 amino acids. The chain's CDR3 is CASSPMTGDYEQYF. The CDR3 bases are TGTGCCAGCAGCCCGATGACAGGGGACTACGAGCAGTACTTC.

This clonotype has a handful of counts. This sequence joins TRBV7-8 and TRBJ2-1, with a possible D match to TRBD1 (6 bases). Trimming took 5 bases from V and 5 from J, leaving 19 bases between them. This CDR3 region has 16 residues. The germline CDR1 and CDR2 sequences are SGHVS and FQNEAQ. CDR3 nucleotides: TGTGCCAGCAGCCCTAAGAGACAGGCCCCGAACAATGAGCAGTTCTTC. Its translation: CASSPKRQAPNNEQFF.

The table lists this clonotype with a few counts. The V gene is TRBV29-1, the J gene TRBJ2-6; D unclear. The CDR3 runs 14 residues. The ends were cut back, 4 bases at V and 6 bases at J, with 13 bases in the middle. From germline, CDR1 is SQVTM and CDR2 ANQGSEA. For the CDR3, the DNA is TGCAGCGTTGCGGATCGCCTTGAGGCCAACGTCCTGACTTTC. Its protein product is CSVADRLEANVLTF.